This T cell receptor (beta chain) was identified in a study of T cells expressing NK-cell markers. Study in general: According to the study, TCR beta repertoires originated from sorted CD3+CD56+NKG2C+, CD3+CD56+NKG2C- and CD3+CD56-NKG2C+ T cells.

TCRdb reworked the 5' RACE reads into one entry per CDR3 protein, no DNA. The sample has almost 450,000 distinct CDR3 sequences, and its top ten clones hold 7.3%. This CDR3 spans 15 amino acids. Germline loops: CDR1 MGHRA, CDR2 YSYEKL. The chain carries TRBV4-1 and TRBJ2-3; TCRdb indicates TRBD1, and absent DNA this call remains unverified. The sequence was obtained from a woman aged 18 to 75 in good health. The sample taken for sequencing was blood T cells: a sorted CD56 or NKG2C T cell subset, CD4+ or CD8+ T cells, or bulk PBMC T cells (not recorded which). CDR3 sequence reads: CASRVTGIYSDTQYF.